The following is a TCR beta chain sequence with its context. Its antigen target is currently unknown. In this CDR3 the conserved last residue, phenylalanine or tryptophan, is missing, so a read error is likely. V is reduced by 8 bases and J by 4 bases, leaving a spacing of 16 bases between them. Per the germline V gene, MNHEY is the CDR1 and SVGAGI is the CDR2. The CDR3 length equals 14 residues, ends included. The DNA shown is the 42-base CDR3, in frame from base 1. This entry comes from a study of tumor-infiltrating lymphocytes in primary liver carcinoma (TCRdb year 2017). Describing the broader study: Of the five patients (three men and two women, aged 30 to 69 years), four had hepatocellular carcinoma and one had combined HCC and intrahepatic cholangiocarcinoma. The study combined TCRbeta repertoire sequencing, expression microarrays and whole-exome sequencing across five regions of each liver tumor, with adjacent normal tissue and blood. To link TCRbeta repertoire diversity with the local molecular phenotype, the approximately 23 tumor region samples were profiled using Agilent mRNA microarrays. Repertoires from technical replicates were highly reproducible, with mean shared-clone rates near 0.89 and correlation coefficients above 0.95. The tumors of the five patients were staged as T1-T3 N0M0, with maximum diameters ranging from about 4.2 to 10 cm. A total of around 35 specimens from 5 patients, comprising approximately 25 tumor regions, 5 adjacent noncancerous liver tissues and 5 peripheral blood samples, were covered by TCRbeta repertoire sequencing. Each sample produced about 3.5 to 8 million productive TCRbeta reads, and read depth showed no significant difference between tissue types. Findings and caveats that apply to the study as a whole: Only roughly 7.5-25% of top clones appeared in all five regions of a tumor, which suggests that tumor-infiltrating T cells are spatially heterogeneous. Comparison of CD4+ and CD8+ T cell repertoires was precluded by the use of bulk unsorted samples. Repertoire overlap was higher between tumor regions (mean roughly 35%) than tumor-adjacent (approximately 17%) or tumor-blood (roughly 14%) pairs, consistent with antigen-driven expansion. The top 250 clones made up a significantly larger repertoire fraction in tumors than in blood (p = 0.039). Only the TCR beta chain was sequenced, which likely underestimates true repertoire diversity because unpaired alpha chains were not captured. With just four to six patients in the study, the authors point out that the findings should be validated in a larger study.

Without any cell sorting, total RNA and DNA were extracted together from about 20-30 mg of bulk tissue using the AllPrep DNA/RNA mini kit. Between late 2015 and early 2016, about 5 patients in China with histopathologically diagnosed primary liver carcinoma had surgical resection. Chronic HBV infection was present in the patients, and the patients were treatment-naive at sampling. Five spatially separated regions were sampled per tumor: superior, inferior, left-lateral and right-lateral poles, plus the tumor centre. Histological examination found more than 80% viable tumor cells in every tumor sample. Each fresh piece of tumor and adjacent tissue was cut in two, with one half stored in RNAlater at -80 degrees C and the other half sent for histology. TCRbeta-specific cDNA was reverse-transcribed from approximately 500 ng total RNA using a constant-region primer and ProtoScript II reverse transcriptase. TCRbeta libraries were built with three nested multiplex PCR rounds, a slightly modified ARM-PCR procedure. Each of the first two PCR rounds ran for approximately 10 cycles using multiplex TRBV1-TRBV30 forward primers together with a Cbeta reverse primer. Sample barcodes and Illumina adapters were added in a final 25-cycle PCR using Deep VentR polymerase. Before sequencing, amplicons of 200-500 bp were gel-purified using a QIAquick gel extraction kit. An Illumina HiSeq 2500 was used to sequence the TCRbeta amplicons with 250-bp paired-end reads. In the authors' own workflow: Quality trimming of reads was performed with Trimmomatic v0.33, and paired reads were merged with FLASH v1.2.11 so that full CDR3 sequences could be recovered. V, D and J germline segments were assigned to the rearranged TCRbeta sequences using MiGEC v1.2.1b. Clonotype statistics and Shannon-Wiener diversity indices were calculated with VDJtools v1.0.0. Except for diversity analysis, only the 250 most abundant clonotypes of each sample were used in subsequent analyses to reduce sampling bias. TCRdb reprocessing: public reads trimmed at Q25 with fastp, clones called with MiXCR, in-frame beta chains kept. Every distinct CDR3 protein forms one entry, paired with its most common genes and DNA. V and J calls and clone size were set by TCRdb, not the authors. This sample is represented by around 71,000 distinct CDR3 sequences; 70% to 75% of them were singletons. Of the sample, around 13% falls within the top ten clones.

The chain is encoded by TRBV6-5 joined to TRBJ2-3; possibly the D gene is TRBD2, per 7 matching bases. The sequence derives from an older woman with primary liver carcinoma and hepatitis B virus infection. The source material was liver tumor tissue from sampling region 4. The sample's cell subset or site, from its label and the paper: tumor region T4, right-lateral pole. The CDR3 reads as follows: CASRGGGRADTQYL. The DNA is TGTGCCAGCCGGGGAGGGGGGCGTGCAGATACGCAGTATTTG.